Each of the 20 T cell receptor beta chains below was sequenced from the same sample in a study of blood T cell repertoires in COVID-19. Some clones are missing from TCRdb's copy, which holds only in-frame ones; the method was immunoSEQ multiplex PCR. The repertoire holds over 10,000 clones, with about 86% as singletons. The sequencing sample was made of peripheral blood. Source of these receptors: a man aged 80 or over with acute or convalescent COVID-19.

The V and J genes are TRBV19 and TRBJ1-1; no clear D. The germline V gene encodes CDR1 LNHDA and CDR2 SQIVND (reference sequence). This CDR3 is 12 amino acids long. Trimming pared 8 bases from V and 1 base from J, leaving 8 bases between. This CDR3 is CASGRQNTEAFF. CDR3 sequence (DNA): TGTGCCAGTGGGAGACAGAACACTGAAGCTTTCTTT.

The CDR3: CSVGDSYNEQFF. The DNA of the CDR3 is TGCAGCGTCGGGGACTCCTACAATGAGCAGTTCTTC. The chain links TRBV29-1 to TRBJ2-1, with D perhaps matching TRBD2 (5 bases). Per the germline V gene, CDR1 is SQVTM and CDR2 is ANQGSEA. The CDR3 is 12 residues long. Trimming removed 6 bases from V and 0 bases from J, with 6 bases in between.

The genes are TRBV5-1 and TRBJ2-3; 10 nucleotides align to TRBD2. Germline V gene sequence: CDR1 SGHRS, CDR2 YFSETQ. J gave up 6 bases and V 7 bases, and 11 bases lay outside the gene matches. The CDR3 totals 15 residues. The CDR3 bases are TGCGCCAGCGCACGGACTAGCGGTACTAAGGATACGCAGTATTTT. Translation gives CASARTSGTKDTQYF.

V usage is TRBV4-2 and J usage is TRBJ2-2; D remains ambiguous. V lost 5 bases and J 4 bases, leaving 11 bases between the germline ends. The CDR3 spans 14 residues. Germline assignment: CDR1 LGHNA and CDR2 YNFKEQ. The CDR3 here is CASSARLITGELFF. The CDR3 bases are TGTGCCAGCAGCGCCCGACTCATCACCGGGGAGCTGTTTTTT.

This rearrangement joins TRBV15 to TRBJ2-1; the match to TRBD2 covers 10 bases. The CDR3 is 17 residues long. Germline-derived CDR1 and CDR2 are LNHNV and YYDKDF (reference sequence). V dropped 1 base and J dropped 7; count of bases not matched to a gene: 10. CDR3 protein: CATSRAGASGRFNEQFF. Written as DNA, the CDR3 is TGTGCCACCAGCAGAGCAGGAGCTAGCGGGAGATTTAATGAGCAGTTCTTC.

The chain combines TRBV6-5 with TRBJ1-5, with a tentative D call TRBD1 (6 bases). The length of the CDR3 is 13 residues. The V end lost 6 bases, the J end lost 9 bases, and 15 bases lay between the germline ends. Per the germline V gene, CDR1 is MNHEY and CDR2 is SVGAGI. For the CDR3, the DNA is TGTGCCAGCAGCGAGACAGGCGAGCGGCCCCAGCATTTT. Protein: CASSETGERPQHF.

The rearrangement links TRBV5-5 to TRBJ2-6; TRBD1 matches at 9 bases. This CDR3 has 19 amino acids. Looked up from germline, CDR1 is SGHKS and CDR2 is YYEKEE (reference sequence). V trimming: 3 bases; J trimming: 0 bases; junction bases outside the gene matches: 10. CDR3 nucleotide sequence: TGTGCCAGCAGCTCCGCGTGGACAGGGGAGGGCTCTGGGGCCAACGTCCTGACTTTC. It yields the protein CASSSAWTGEGSGANVLTF.

The chain combines TRBV18 with TRBJ1-4; D not certain. Germline loops: CDR1 KGHSH, CDR2 LQKENI. The CDR3 totals 13 residues. V was trimmed by 3 bases and J by 2 bases, leaving 4 bases between them. The CDR3 protein is CASSPSTNEKLFF. The CDR3 region has the DNA TGTGCCAGCTCACCGTCGACTAATGAAAAACTGTTTTTT.

The chain combines TRBV5-1 with TRBJ2-1, with 9 bases that match TRBD1. The V segment lost 4 bases and the J segment 10 bases; nucleotides outside the gene matches: 3. Germline CDR1 and CDR2: SGHRS and YFSETQ. This CDR3 is built from 12 residues. The CDR3, as DNA: TGCGCCAGCAGCCTGGACAGGGGAGAGCAGTTCTTC. Protein: CASSLDRGEQFF.

The chain carries TRBV7-9 and TRBJ1-2; 7 nucleotides align to TRBD1. CDR3 length equals 15 residues. The germline CDR1 and CDR2 sequences are SEHNR and FQNEAQ (reference sequence). With 4 bases clipped from V and 8 bases from J, the junction kept 13 bases outside the gene matches. The CDR3 nucleotides are TGTGCCAGCAGCTACGAGGGGACAGCCTTGCGGGGCTACACCTTC. Protein product: CASSYEGTALRGYTF.

V and J are TRBV10-1 and TRBJ2-5, with D possibly matching TRBD1 (5 bases). This CDR3 has 14 amino acids. V lost 7 bases to trimming and J lost 2 bases, with 14 bases between them. Germline lookup yields CDR1 WNHNN and CDR2 SYGVQD (reference sequence). The CDR3 region is CASIPDNFQETQYF. The CDR3 coding sequence is TGCGCCAGCATCCCGGACAACTTTCAAGAGACCCAGTACTTC.

The chain has TRBV6-1 and TRBJ1-5; 9 bases line up with TRBD1. The junction had 6 bases not matched to a gene; V was cut back by 3 bases and J by 9 bases. CDR1 MNHNS and CDR2 SASEGT come from the germline V gene. This CDR3 is built from 14 residues. CDR3 loop: CASSDTTGGPPQHF. The CDR3 nucleotides are TGTGCCAGCAGTGATACGACAGGGGGGCCGCCCCAGCATTTT.

This clone appeared a few times. The rearrangement joins TRBV6-5 to TRBJ2-5; 13 nucleotides agree with TRBD2. The CDR3 extends over 11 amino acids. The V segment lost 8 bases and the J segment 13 bases; nucleotides outside the gene matches: 4. In germline, CDR1 is MNHEY, CDR2 SVGAGI. The CDR3 reads CASGLAGVRYF. CDR3 nucleotide sequence: TGTGCCAGCGGACTAGCGGGGGTTCGGTACTTC.

The CDR3 DNA reads TGTGCCACCAGCAGAGGGGGGGGGCAGGGCCGTGAGCAGTTCTTC. Translation: CATSRGGGQGREQFF. The J gene is TRBJ2-1, the V gene TRBV15, with D perhaps matching TRBD2 (7 bases). V was clipped by 1 base and J by 9 bases, with 16 bases between them. CDR1 is LNHNV and CDR2 is YYDKDF in the germline V gene (reference sequence). CDR3 length: 15 amino acids.

This chain joins TRBV5-1 and TRBJ1-6, with a tentative D call TRBD1 (6 bases). The V gene lost 4 bases and the J gene lost 1 base, with 12 bases spanning the gap. CDR3 size: 16 residues. CDR1 and CDR2 (germline): SGHRS, YFSETQ. The CDR3 region is CASSTWDTSYNSPLHF. The DNA for the CDR3 is TGCGCCAGCAGCACCTGGGACACATCCTATAATTCACCCCTCCACTTT.

This clone appeared a single time. The V gene is TRBV5-1, the J gene TRBJ2-7, with D tentatively TRBD1 (6 bases). With 4 bases removed from V and 4 bases from J, the gap between germline ends came to 15 bases. Germline CDR1 is SGHRS and CDR2 is YFSETQ. The CDR3 has 14 amino acids. DNA of the CDR3: TGCGCCAGCAGCGGGGATCTGGACAGTTACGAGCAGTACTTC. Amino acid sequence: CASSGDLDSYEQYF.

The chain joins TRBV4-1 to TRBJ1-4; the match to TRBD1 covers 9 bases. V lost 4 bases and J lost 7; bases outside the gene matches: 7. Germline assignment: CDR1 MGHRA and CDR2 YSYEKL. This CDR3 spans 15 amino acids. CDR3 loop: CASSLPGTGSEKLFF. The CDR3 nucleotides are TGCGCCAGCAGCCTACCCGGGACAGGGAGTGAAAAACTGTTTTTT.

The chain couples TRBV29-1 to TRBJ2-7; the D gene is possibly TRBD1 (8 bases). The CDR3 has 13 amino acids. V lost 6 bases and J lost 2, with 14 bases in between. Germline loops: CDR1 SQVTM, CDR2 ANQGSEA. CDR3 in DNA: TGCAGCGTGGGGAGGGGACAGGCCTACGAGCAGTACTTC. The encoded protein is CSVGRGQAYEQYF.

This clone appeared a single time. This sequence joins TRBV3-1 (or the pseudogene TRBV3-2) and TRBJ1-2; 9 nucleotides agree with TRBD1. Per the germline V gene, CDR1 is LGHDT and CDR2 is YNNKEL (reference sequence). V lost 0 bases, J lost 5 bases, and 7 bases stayed unmatched. The CDR3 covers 16 residues. The CDR3 region has the DNA TGTGCCAGCAGCCAAGACGGTCGACAGGGGGGGTATGGCTACACCTTC. This codes for CASSQDGRQGGYGYTF.

This chain connects TRBV6-5 to TRBJ1-6, with D possibly being TRBD1 (5 bases). V was clipped by 0 bases and J by 7 bases, with 7 bases between them. This CDR3 spans 14 amino acids. CDR1 and CDR2 (germline): MNHEY, SVGAGI. The CDR3 DNA reads as TGTGCCAGCAGTTACTCAGGGGCCAATTCACCCCTCCACTTT. Translating gives CASSYSGANSPLHF.